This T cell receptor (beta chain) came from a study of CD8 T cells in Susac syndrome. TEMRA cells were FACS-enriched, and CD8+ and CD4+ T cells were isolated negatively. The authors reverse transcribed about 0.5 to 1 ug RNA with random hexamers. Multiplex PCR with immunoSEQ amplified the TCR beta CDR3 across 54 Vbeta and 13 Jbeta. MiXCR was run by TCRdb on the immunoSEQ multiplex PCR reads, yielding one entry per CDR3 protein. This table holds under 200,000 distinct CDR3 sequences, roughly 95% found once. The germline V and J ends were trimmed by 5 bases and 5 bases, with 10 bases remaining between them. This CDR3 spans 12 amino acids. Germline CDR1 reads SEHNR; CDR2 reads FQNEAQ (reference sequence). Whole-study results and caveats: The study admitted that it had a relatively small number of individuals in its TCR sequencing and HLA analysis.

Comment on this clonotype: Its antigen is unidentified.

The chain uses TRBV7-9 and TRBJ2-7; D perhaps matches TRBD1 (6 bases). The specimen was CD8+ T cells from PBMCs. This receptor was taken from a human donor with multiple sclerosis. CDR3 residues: CASSADSHEQYF. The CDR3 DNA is TGTGCCAGCAGCGCGGACAGCCACGAGCAGTACTTC.